This passage covers 22 T cell receptor beta chains from one sample sequenced in a study of T cells in Graves' hyperthyroidism and ophthalmopathy. Template material for amplifying TCR beta CDR3 regions consisted of RNA transcripts. The TCR CDR3 was amplified in a first-round RT-PCR using the HTBI primer set. TCRdb reprocessed the multiplex PCR reads via MiXCR and lists one record per CDR3 protein. The sample has roughly 510,000 distinct CDR3 sequences; around 50% are singletons. Input material: peripheral blood or thyroid tissue (not recorded which). The receptors were gathered from an adult woman with Graves' disease, either hyperthyroidism or ophthalmopathy (not recorded which).

This clonotype occurred a few times. V usage is TRBV7-8 and J usage is TRBJ2-5; tentative D call: TRBD1 (7 bases). The germline CDR1 and CDR2 sequences are SGHVS and FQNEAQ. V lost 4 bases to trimming and J lost 5 bases, with 20 bases between them. This CDR3 has 16 amino acids. The DNA for the CDR3 is TGTGCCAGCAGCTCGACTCGACAGGGTGGGAGGGAGACCCAGTACTTC. The encoded protein is CASSSTRQGGRETQYF.

This clonotype was observed many times. The V call is TRBV28, the J call TRBJ2-6; D not certain. There are 15 residues in the CDR3. V was trimmed by 3 bases and J by 3 bases, leaving 9 bases between them. The germline CDR1 and CDR2 sequences are MDHEN and SYDVKM. The CDR3 DNA follows: TGTGCCAGCAGTTTGGGCGTCTATGGGGCCAACGTCCTGACTTTC. This codes for CASSLGVYGANVLTF.

This clonotype was counted at least ten times. The V call is TRBV19, the J call TRBJ1-3; D might be TRBD1 (6 bases). Trimming removed 8 bases from V and 2 bases from J, with 10 bases in between. Germline V gives CDR1 LNHDA, CDR2 SQIVND (reference sequence). The CDR3 has 13 residues. DNA of the CDR3: TGTGCCAGTGAACAGGGAGCTGGAAACACCATATATTTT. It yields the protein CASEQGAGNTIYF.

The chain combines TRBV7-9 with TRBJ2-5; 12 bases are a match to TRBD1. Germline V gene data show CDR1 as SEHNR and CDR2 as FQNEAQ (reference sequence). The ends lost 5 bases at V and 9 bases at J; junction bases unmatched: 10. This CDR3 region has 15 residues. The CDR3 sequence: CASSPTGTGGQPQYF. CDR3 nucleotide sequence: TGTGCCAGCAGCCCTACCGGGACAGGGGGCCAGCCCCAGTACTTC.

The sample holds a few counts of this clonotype. This chain links TRBV20-1 with TRBJ1-1; D not certain. The V gene's germline CDR1 is DFQATT and CDR2 SNEGSKA (reference sequence). Trimming pared 5 bases from V and 1 base from J, leaving 14 bases between. CDR3 length: 14 amino acids. This chain's CDR3 is CSAPTLHKNTEAFF. CDR3 nucleotides: TGCAGTGCTCCAACCCTACACAAGAACACTGAAGCTTTCTTT.

This clonotype was recorded only once. This chain joins TRBV7-2 and TRBJ1-2; D not resolved. This CDR3 contains 12 residues. V lost 5 bases to trimming and J lost 6 bases, with 10 bases between them. The germline CDR1 and CDR2 sequences are SGHTA and FQGNSA. The CDR3 sequence: CASSVVKDGYTF. In DNA, the CDR3 is TGTGCCAGCAGCGTGGTTAAGGATGGCTACACCTTC.

This clonotype was observed many times. The chain is built from TRBV14 and TRBJ2-2; possible D gene TRBD2, 6 bases. Trimming removed 1 base from V and 0 bases from J, with 9 bases in between. Per the germline V gene, CDR1 is SGHDN and CDR2 is FVKESK. The length of the CDR3 is 16 residues. CDR3 DNA: TGTGCCAGCAGCCAAGGTTCGGGAGCGAACACCGGGGAGCTGTTTTTT. Its protein product is CASSQGSGANTGELFF.

A word on this clonotype: A read error may account for a junction end that differs from germline. The chain links TRBV20-1 to TRBJ2-7; 7 positions match TRBD2. The CDR3 has 15 amino acids. Germline loops: CDR1 DFQATT, CDR2 SNEGSKA (reference sequence). Here the CDR3 DNA reads TGCAGTGCGAGAGGTCTAGCGGTTACTGCCTACGAGCAGTACTTC. This sequence encodes CSARGLAVTAYEQYF.

The rearrangement uses TRBV12-3 or TRBV12-4 and TRBJ2-7, with a tentative D call TRBD2 (6 bases). The V and J ends lost 3 bases and 6 bases respectively, with 15 bases between them. The CDR3 has 14 amino acids. CDR3 in amino acids: CASSLAGNGREQYF. CDR3 coding DNA: TGTGCCAGCAGTTTGGCGGGGAATGGACGCGAGCAGTACTTC.

The chain combines TRBV5-1 with TRBJ2-7; TRBD2 matches 9 bases. The V and J ends lost 3 bases and 4 bases, in that order; junction bases with no gene match: 17. Germline CDR1 SGHRS, CDR2 YFSETQ. This CDR3 is built from 18 residues. In nucleotides, the CDR3 is TGCGCCAGCAGCTACTCCGGGACTAGCAGGATCCCTTCTTACGAGCAGTACTTC. Its translation: CASSYSGTSRIPSYEQYF.

This chain connects TRBV20-1 to TRBJ1-2; D is perhaps TRBD1 (5 bases). The V gene lost 6 bases and the J gene lost 6 bases, with 26 bases spanning the gap. Per germline, CDR1 DFQATT and CDR2 SNEGSKA (reference sequence). This CDR3 spans 16 amino acids. The DNA for the CDR3 is TGCAGTGCCAACGAGAGGAACACTTCCGGGGACGATGGCTACACCTTC. Translation gives CSANERNTSGDDGYTF.

Concerning this clonotype itself: Given a much more abundant clone one base away, this may be a read error. This chain connects TRBV4-1 to TRBJ1-3, with D unresolved. Germline assignment: CDR1 MGHRA and CDR2 YSYEKL. The CDR3 sequence is 15 residues long. V lost 4 bases to trimming and J lost 8 bases, with 18 bases between them. This chain's CDR3 is CASSRGFAEADTIYF. In DNA form, the CDR3 reads TGCGCCAGCAGCCGGGGATTCGCGGAGGCAGACACCATATATTTT.

V usage is TRBV19 and J usage is TRBJ1-5; TRBD1 is a possible D gene (5 bases). The CDR3 covers 13 residues. V lost 9 bases and J 4 bases, leaving 13 bases between the germline ends. In germline, CDR1 is LNHDA, CDR2 SQIVND (reference sequence). CDR3 sequence (DNA): TGTGCCAGCAGCTACCAGGGAAATCAGCCCCAGCATTTT. Translated, it gives CASSYQGNQPQHF.

This clonotype was picked up a small number of times. The chain employs TRBV10-3 and TRBJ2-3; D perhaps matches TRBD2 (5 bases). This CDR3 has 14 residues. With 0 bases removed from V and 6 bases from J, the gap between germline ends came to 10 bases. Germline V CDR1 and CDR2: ENHRY, SYGVKD. CDR3: CAISESWASDTQYF. The CDR3 DNA sequence: TGTGCCATCAGTGAGTCGTGGGCTAGCGATACGCAGTATTTT.

The chain joins TRBV29-1 to TRBJ1-1, with no clear D. CDR3 length: 9 residues. The V end was cut by 1 base, the J end by 6 bases, with 0 bases between. Germline CDR1 reads SQVTM; CDR2 reads ANQGSEA. The CDR3 DNA follows: TGCAGCGTTGAAGCTGAAGCTTTCTTT. This encodes CSVEAEAFF.

The chain carries TRBV20-1 and TRBJ1-2; D may be TRBD1 (5 bases). Trimming took 0 bases from V and 6 from J, leaving 14 bases between them. This CDR3 spans 14 amino acids. Germline CDR1 and CDR2: DFQATT and SNEGSKA (reference sequence). The CDR3 bases are TGCAGTGCTAGAGACCCTAGCGGGGACGATGGCTACACCTTC. Encoded protein: CSARDPSGDDGYTF.

J is TRBJ2-7 and V is TRBV29-1; TRBD2 matches at 7 bases. The CDR3 is made up of 13 amino acids. Germline CDR1 SQVTM, CDR2 ANQGSEA. V trimming: 6 bases; J trimming: 3 bases; junction bases outside the gene matches: 8. The CDR3 protein is CSVDGGEFYEQYF. As DNA, the CDR3 is TGCAGCGTGGATGGGGGGGAGTTCTACGAGCAGTACTTC.

This clonotype was recorded a few times. The germline gene is not matched at one end of the junction; a read error may be the cause. This chain uses TRBV10-3 with TRBJ2-6, with D tentatively TRBD1 or TRBD2 (6 bases each). In germline, CDR1 is ENHRY, CDR2 SYGVKD. CDR3 size: 13 residues. CDR3 protein: CAISEPGANTEAF. The CDR3 DNA is TGTGCCATCAGTGAGCCGGGGGCAAACACTGAAGCTTTC.

This clonotype was picked up many times. The chain links TRBV5-1 to TRBJ1-1, with a tentative D call TRBD1 (6 bases). The CDR3 is 12 amino acids. V was pared by 4 bases and J by 5 bases, with 9 bases between. Germline CDR1 SGHRS, CDR2 YFSETQ. The CDR3 reads CASSVQGTEAFF. Written as DNA, the CDR3 is TGCGCCAGCAGCGTACAGGGAACTGAAGCTTTCTTT.

The chain has TRBV20-1 and TRBJ2-5; D unclear. CDR1 is DFQATT and CDR2 is SNEGSKA in the germline V gene (reference sequence). The CDR3 extends over 16 amino acids. V was shortened by 0 bases and J by 6 bases, with 20 bases between the two germline ends. This CDR3 reads CSARESWLLDDKTQYF. As DNA, the CDR3 is TGCAGTGCTAGAGAGTCCTGGTTACTTGACGATAAGACCCAGTACTTC.

The chain joins TRBV7-2 to TRBJ2-7; TRBD2 matches 8 bases. There are 14 residues in the CDR3. Germline V gene data show CDR1 as SGHTA and CDR2 as FQGNSA. With 0 bases clipped from V and 6 bases from J, the junction kept 4 bases outside the gene matches. CDR3 in DNA: TGTGCCAGCAGCTTAGCAGCGGGAGTACCCGAGCAGTACTTC. As protein: CASSLAAGVPEQYF.

In its sample, this clonotype was seen a few times. CDR3 bases: TGCAGTGCTAGAGGACTAGCCCCTGTCGGGACCCAGTACTTC. Translation gives CSARGLAPVGTQYF. The chain joins TRBV20-1 to TRBJ2-5; TRBD2 agrees at 7 bases. The CDR3 has 14 residues. Trimming removed 1 base from V and 7 bases from J; junction bases left unmatched: 9. Per germline, CDR1 DFQATT and CDR2 SNEGSKA (reference sequence).